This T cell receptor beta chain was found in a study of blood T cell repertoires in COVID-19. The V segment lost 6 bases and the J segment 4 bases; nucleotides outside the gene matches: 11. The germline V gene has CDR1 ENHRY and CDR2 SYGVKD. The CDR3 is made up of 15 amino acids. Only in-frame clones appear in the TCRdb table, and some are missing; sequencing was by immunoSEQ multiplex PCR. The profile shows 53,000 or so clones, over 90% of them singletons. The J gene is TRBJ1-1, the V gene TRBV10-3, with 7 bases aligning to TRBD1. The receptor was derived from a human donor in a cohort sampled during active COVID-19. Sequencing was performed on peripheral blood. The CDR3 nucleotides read TGTGCCATCAGCGCCGGGACAGCCGTTGCCACTGAAGCTTTCTTT. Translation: CAISAGTAVATEAFF.